This TCR beta chain was sequenced for a study of blood T cell repertoires in COVID-19. Original processing notes: The assay estimated nucleated cells by amplifying reference gene primers. The data were produced by immunoSEQ multiplex PCR, yet TCRdb's version contains in-frame clones alone and is incomplete. That table gives V, J and clone size, and the DNA gave D and trimming. This sample has 250,000 to 350,000 clones, with roughly 88% found just once. V dropped 6 bases and J dropped 2; count of bases not matched to a gene: 15. The CDR3 totals 17 residues. Germline CDR1 LNHDA, CDR2 SQIVND (reference sequence).

The sample comprised peripheral blood. This sequence originates from a young woman with COVID-19, enrolled during active disease. V gene TRBV19 combines with J gene TRBJ1-1; 7 positions match TRBD1. CDR3 bases: TGTGCCAGTAGAACGATGAGGACCGGGACAGTAAACACTGAAGCTTTCTTT. As protein: CASRTMRTGTVNTEAFF. Supplemented by reference TRBV19 and TRBJ1-1, the full variable domain reads DGGITQSPKYLFRKEGQNVTLSCEQNLNHDAMYWYRQDPGQGLRLIYYSQIVNDFQKGDIAEGYSVSREKKESFPLTVTSAQKNPTAFYLCASRTMRTGTVNTEAFFGQGTRLTVV.